This T cell receptor (beta chain) stems from a study of human T cells and chemical hapten exposure. Time point indicated: pre-sensitization, week 0. Sample treatment: therapeutic diphenylcyclopropenone sensitization with weekly scalp DPC. TCRdb re-derived calls from the RACE reads in MiXCR, one entry per CDR3 protein. The sample lists under 300,000 distinct CDR3 sequences, around 7.7% occurring once. CDR1 is SGHRS, CDR2 YFSETQ, per germline. This CDR3 spans 15 amino acids. V lost 2 bases, J lost 1 base, and 12 bases lay in between. This clonotype occurred many times. This clonotype was sampled from a man younger than 30 with alopecia areata. Some clones in this sample may be carry-over from other donors' samples. The chain joins TRBV5-1 to TRBJ1-1; possible D gene TRBD1, 5 bases. The sample was whole blood, taken in connection with sensitization to the hapten diphenylcyclopropenone (DPC). CDR3 residues: CASSFQGRANTEAFF. The CDR3 DNA reads TGCGCCAGCAGCTTCCAGGGACGGGCGAACACTGAAGCTTTCTTT.